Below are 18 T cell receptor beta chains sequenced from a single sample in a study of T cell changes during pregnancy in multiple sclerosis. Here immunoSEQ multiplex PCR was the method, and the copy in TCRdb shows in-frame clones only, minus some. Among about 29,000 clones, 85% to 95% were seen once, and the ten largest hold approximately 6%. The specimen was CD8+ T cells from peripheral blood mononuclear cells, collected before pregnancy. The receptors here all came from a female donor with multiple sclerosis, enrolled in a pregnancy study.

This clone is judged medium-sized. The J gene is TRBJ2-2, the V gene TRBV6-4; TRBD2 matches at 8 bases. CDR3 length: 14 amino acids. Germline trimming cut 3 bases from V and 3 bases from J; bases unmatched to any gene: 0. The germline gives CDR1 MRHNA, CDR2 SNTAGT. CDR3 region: CASSERGDTGELFF. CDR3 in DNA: TGTGCCAGCAGTGAGCGGGGGGACACCGGGGAGCTGTTTTTT.

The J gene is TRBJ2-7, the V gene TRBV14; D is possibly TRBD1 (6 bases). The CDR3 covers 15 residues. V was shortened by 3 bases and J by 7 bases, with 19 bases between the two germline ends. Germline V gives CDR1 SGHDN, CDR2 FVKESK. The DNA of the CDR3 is TGTGCCAGCAGCCAGGACAGAATCCGATCGTGGGAGCAGTACTTC. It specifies CASSQDRIRSWEQYF.

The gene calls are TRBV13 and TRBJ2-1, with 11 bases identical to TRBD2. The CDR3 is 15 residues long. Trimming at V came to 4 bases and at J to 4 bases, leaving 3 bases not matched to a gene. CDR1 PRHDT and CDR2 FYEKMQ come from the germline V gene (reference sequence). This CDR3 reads CASSYLAGGYNEQFF. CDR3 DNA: TGTGCCAGCAGCTATCTAGCGGGGGGATACAATGAGCAGTTCTTC.

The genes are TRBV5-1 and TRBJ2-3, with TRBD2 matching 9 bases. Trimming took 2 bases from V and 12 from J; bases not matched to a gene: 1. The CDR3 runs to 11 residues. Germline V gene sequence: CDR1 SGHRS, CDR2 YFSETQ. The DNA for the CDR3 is TGCGCCAGCAGCTTTAGCGGGAGTCAGTATTTT. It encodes CASSFSGSQYF.

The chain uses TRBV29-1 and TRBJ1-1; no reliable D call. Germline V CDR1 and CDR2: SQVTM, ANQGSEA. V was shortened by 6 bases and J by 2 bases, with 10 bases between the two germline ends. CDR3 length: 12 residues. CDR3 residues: CSVPGENTEAFF. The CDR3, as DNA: TGCAGCGTCCCCGGGGAAAACACTGAAGCTTTCTTT. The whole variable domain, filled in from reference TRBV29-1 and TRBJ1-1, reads SAVISQKPSRDICQRGTSLTIQCQVDSQVTMMFWYRQQPGQSLTLIATANQGSEATYESGFVIDKFPISRPNLTFSTLTVSNMSPEDSSIYLCSVPGENTEAFFGQGTRLTVV.

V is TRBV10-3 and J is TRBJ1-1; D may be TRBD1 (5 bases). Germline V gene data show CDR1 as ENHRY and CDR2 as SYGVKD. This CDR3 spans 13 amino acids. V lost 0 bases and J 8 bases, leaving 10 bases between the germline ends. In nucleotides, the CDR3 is TGTGCCATCAGTGAGTCAGGGGCGGCAGAAGCTTTCTTT. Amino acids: CAISESGAAEAFF.

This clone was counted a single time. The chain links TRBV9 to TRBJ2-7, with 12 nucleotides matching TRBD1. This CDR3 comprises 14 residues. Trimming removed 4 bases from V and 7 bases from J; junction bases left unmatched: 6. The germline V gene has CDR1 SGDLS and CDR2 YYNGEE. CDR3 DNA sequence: TGTGCCAGCAGCCCGGGACAGGGGGCCTTGGAGCAGTACTTC. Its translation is CASSPGQGALEQYF. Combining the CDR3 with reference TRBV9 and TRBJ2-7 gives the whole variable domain DSGVTQTPKHLITATGQRVTLRCSPRSGDLSVYWYQQSLDQGLQFLIQYYNGEERAKGNILERFSAQQFPDLHSELNLSSLELGDSALYFCASSPGQGALEQYFGPGTRLTVT.

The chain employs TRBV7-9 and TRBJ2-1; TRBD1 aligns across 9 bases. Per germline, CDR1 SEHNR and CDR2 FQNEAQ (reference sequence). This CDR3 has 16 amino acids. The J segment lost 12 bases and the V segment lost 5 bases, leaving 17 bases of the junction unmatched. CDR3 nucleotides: TGTGCCAGCAGCCCACGTCCCGGGACAGGGTGGGGAGGGCAGTTCTTC. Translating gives CASSPRPGTGWGGQFF.

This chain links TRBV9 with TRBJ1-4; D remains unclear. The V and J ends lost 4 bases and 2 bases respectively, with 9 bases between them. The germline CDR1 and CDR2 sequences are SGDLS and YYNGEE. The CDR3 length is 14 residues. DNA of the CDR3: TGTGCCAGCAGCCTTGACGGGACTAATGAAAAACTGTTTTTT. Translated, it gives CASSLDGTNEKLFF.

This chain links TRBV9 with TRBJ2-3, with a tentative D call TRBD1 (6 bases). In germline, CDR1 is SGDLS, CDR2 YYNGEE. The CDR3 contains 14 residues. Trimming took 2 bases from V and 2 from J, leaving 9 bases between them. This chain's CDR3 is CASSVRTDTDTQYF. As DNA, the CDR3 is TGTGCCAGCAGCGTCCGGACAGACACAGATACGCAGTATTTT.

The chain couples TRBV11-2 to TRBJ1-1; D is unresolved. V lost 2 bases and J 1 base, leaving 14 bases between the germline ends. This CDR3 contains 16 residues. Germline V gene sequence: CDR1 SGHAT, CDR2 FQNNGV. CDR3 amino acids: CASSLSWGGRNTEAFF. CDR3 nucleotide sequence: TGTGCCAGCAGCTTAAGCTGGGGAGGAAGGAACACTGAAGCTTTCTTT.

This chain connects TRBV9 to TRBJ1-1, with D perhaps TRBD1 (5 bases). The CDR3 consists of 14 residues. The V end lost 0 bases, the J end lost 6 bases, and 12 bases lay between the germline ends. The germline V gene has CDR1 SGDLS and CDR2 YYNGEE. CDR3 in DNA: TGTGCCAGCAGCGTAGGCGACAGAGGAGCTGAAGCTTTCTTT. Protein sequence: CASSVGDRGAEAFF.

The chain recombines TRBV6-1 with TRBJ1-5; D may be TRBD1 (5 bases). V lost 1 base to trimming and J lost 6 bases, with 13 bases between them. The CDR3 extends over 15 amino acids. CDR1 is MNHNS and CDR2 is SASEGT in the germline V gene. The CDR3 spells CASSEGPSGGQPQHF. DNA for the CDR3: TGTGCCAGCAGTGAAGGACCTAGCGGGGGTCAGCCCCAGCATTTT.

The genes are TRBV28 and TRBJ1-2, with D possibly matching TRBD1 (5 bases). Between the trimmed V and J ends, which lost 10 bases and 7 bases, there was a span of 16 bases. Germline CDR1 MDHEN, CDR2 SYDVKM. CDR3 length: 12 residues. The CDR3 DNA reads TGTGCCACTTCCGGGGCGGGGGGTGGCTACACCTTC. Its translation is CATSGAGGGYTF.

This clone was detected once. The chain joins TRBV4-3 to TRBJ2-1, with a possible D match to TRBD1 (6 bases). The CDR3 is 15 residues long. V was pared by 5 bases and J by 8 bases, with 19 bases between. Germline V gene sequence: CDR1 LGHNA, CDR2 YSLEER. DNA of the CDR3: TGCGCCAGCAGCGAGGACAGTCGGCCAGGGGATGAGCAGTTCTTC. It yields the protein CASSEDSRPGDEQFF.

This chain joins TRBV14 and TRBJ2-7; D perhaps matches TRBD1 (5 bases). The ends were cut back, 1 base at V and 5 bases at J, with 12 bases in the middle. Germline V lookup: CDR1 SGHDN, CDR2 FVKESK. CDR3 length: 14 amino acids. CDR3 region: CASSQGPGLHEQYF. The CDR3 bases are TGTGCCAGCAGCCAAGGTCCAGGGCTGCACGAGCAGTACTTC.

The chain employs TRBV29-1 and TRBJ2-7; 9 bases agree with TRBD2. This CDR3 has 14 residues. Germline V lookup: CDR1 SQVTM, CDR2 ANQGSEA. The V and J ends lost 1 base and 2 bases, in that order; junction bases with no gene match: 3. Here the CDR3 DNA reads TGCAGCGTTGAAGGGGCTAGCGGGACCTACGAGCAGTACTTC. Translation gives CSVEGASGTYEQYF.

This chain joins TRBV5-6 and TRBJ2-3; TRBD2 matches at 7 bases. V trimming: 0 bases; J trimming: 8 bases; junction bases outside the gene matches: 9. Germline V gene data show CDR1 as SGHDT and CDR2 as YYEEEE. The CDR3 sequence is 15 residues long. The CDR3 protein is CASSLGAREVGTQYF. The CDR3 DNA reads TGTGCCAGCAGCTTGGGAGCTCGGGAGGTCGGTACGCAGTATTTT.